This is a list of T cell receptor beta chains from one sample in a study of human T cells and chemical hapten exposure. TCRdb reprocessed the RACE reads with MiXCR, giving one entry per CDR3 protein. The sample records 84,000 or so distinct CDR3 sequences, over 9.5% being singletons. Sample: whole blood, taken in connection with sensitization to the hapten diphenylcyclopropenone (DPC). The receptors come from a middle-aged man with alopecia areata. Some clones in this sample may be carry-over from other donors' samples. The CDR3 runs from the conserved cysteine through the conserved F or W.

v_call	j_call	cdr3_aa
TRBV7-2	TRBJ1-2	CASSLVPSRYGYTF
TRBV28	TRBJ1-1	CASSLLAGEGTEAFF
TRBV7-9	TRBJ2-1	CASSLSGSTVVVEQFF
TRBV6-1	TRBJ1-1	CASSPRTGTEAFF
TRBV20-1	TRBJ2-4	CSANRENIQYF
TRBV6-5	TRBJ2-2	CASSIYENTGELFF
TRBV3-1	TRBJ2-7	CASSPGGLAGVEQYF
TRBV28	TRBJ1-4	CASSSAEPNEKLFF
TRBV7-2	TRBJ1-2	CASSLGTGTYGYTF
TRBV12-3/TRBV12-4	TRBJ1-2	CASTVDRGPYGYTF
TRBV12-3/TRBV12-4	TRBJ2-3	CASSLGLMITDTQYF
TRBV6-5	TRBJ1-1	CASSYSRDGRAEAFF
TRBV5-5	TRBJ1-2	CASSLAMFRVEDGYTF
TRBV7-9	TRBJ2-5	CASSKGSEQETQYF
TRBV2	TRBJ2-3	CASGGQGASDTQYF
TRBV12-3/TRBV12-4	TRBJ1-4	CASSSGQGNEKLFF
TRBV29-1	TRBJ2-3	CSVGLSTDTQYF
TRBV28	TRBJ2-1	CASSWGPPEQFF
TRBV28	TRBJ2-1	CASSPETSVHEQFF
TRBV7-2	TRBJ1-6	CASSLRFRSPLHF
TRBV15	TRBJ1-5	CATGLRNQPQHF
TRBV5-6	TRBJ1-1	CASSLTDRGQAEAFF